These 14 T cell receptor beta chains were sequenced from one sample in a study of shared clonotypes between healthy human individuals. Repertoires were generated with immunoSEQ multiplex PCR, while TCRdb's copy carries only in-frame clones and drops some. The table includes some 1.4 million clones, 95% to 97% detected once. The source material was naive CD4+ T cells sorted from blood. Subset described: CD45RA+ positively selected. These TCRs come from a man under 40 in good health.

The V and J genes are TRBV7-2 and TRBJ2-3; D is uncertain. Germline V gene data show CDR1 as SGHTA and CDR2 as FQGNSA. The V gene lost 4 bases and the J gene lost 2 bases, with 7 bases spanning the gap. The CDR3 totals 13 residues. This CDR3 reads CASSYVATDTQYF. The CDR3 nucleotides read TGTGCCAGCAGCTACGTAGCCACAGATACGCAGTATTTT.

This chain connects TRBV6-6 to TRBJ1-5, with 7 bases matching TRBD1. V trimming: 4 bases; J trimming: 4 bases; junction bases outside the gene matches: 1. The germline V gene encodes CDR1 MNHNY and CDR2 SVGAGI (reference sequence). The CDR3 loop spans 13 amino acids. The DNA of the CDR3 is TGTGCCAGCAGTTCGGACAGGAATCAGCCCCAGCATTTT. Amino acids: CASSSDRNQPQHF.

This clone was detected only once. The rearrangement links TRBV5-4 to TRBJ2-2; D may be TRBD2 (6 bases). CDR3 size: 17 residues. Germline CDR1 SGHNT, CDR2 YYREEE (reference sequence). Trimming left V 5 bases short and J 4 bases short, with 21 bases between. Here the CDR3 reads CASSLLPGGDFTGELFF. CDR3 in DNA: TGTGCCAGCAGTCTACTCCCCGGAGGGGATTTCACCGGGGAGCTGTTTTTT.

CDR3 DNA sequence: TGTGCCACCAGCCTCGGACTAGCGGCCACAGATACGCAGTATTTT. It translates to CATSLGLAATDTQYF. The chain has TRBV15 and TRBJ2-3, with 10 bases lining up with TRBD2. Germline V CDR1 and CDR2: LNHNV, YYDKDF (reference sequence). The ends lost 5 bases at V and 2 bases at J; junction bases unmatched: 4. The CDR3 covers 15 residues.

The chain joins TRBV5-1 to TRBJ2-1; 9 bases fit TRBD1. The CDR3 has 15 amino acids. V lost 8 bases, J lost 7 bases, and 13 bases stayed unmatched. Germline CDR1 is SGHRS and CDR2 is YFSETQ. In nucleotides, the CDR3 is TGCGCCAGTATTCAGGACAGGGGAGCGTGGAATGAGCAGTTCTTC. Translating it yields CASIQDRGAWNEQFF.

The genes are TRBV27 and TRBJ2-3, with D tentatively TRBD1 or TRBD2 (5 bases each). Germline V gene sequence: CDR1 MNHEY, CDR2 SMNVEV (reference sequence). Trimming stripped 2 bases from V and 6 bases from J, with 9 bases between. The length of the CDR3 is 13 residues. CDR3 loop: CASSLGGPDTQYF. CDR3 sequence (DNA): TGTGCCAGCAGTTTAGGGGGACCTGATACGCAGTATTTT.

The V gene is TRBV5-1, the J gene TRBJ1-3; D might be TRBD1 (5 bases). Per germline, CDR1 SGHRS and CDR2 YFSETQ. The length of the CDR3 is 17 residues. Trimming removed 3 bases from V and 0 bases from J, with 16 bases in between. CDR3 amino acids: CASSSPGVGSSGNTIYF. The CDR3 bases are TGCGCCAGCAGCTCCCCGGGGGTGGGGAGCTCTGGAAACACCATATATTTT.

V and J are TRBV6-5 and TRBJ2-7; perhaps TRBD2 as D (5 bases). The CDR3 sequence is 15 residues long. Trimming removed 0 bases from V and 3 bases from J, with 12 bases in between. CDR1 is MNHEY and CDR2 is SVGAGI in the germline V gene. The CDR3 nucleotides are TGTGCCAGCAGTTACTCTAGCGTTTCCATCTACGAGCAGTACTTC. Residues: CASSYSSVSIYEQYF.

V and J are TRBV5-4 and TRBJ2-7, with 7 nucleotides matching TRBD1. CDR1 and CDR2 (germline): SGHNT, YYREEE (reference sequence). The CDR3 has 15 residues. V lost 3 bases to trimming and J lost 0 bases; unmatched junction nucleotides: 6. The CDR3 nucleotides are TGTGCCAGCAGCTGGTGGGACAGAACCTCCTACGAGCAGTACTTC. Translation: CASSWWDRTSYEQYF.

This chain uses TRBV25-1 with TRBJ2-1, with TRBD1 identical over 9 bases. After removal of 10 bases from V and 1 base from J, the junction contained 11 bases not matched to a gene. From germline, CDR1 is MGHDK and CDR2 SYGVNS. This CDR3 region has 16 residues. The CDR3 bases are TGTGCCACCAAGGGACAGGGCCGAGGTTCCTACAATGAGCAGTTCTTC. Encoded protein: CATKGQGRGSYNEQFF.

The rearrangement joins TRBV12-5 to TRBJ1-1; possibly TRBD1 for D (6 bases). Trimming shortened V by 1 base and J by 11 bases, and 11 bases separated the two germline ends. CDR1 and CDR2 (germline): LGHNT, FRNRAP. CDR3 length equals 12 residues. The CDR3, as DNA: TGTGCTAGTGGTTTGGAAACAGGGATGGCTTTCTTT. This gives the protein CASGLETGMAFF.

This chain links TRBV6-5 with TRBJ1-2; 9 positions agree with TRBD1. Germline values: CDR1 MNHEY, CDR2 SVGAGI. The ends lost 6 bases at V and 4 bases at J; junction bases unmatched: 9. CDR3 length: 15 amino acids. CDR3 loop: CASRELTGGAYGYTF. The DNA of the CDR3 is TGTGCCAGCAGGGAACTCACAGGGGGCGCCTATGGCTACACCTTC.

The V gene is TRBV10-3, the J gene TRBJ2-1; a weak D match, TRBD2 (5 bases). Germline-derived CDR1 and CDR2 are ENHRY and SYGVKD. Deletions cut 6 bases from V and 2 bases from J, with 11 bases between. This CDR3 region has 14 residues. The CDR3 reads CAIRPTGTYNEQFF. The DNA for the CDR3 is TGTGCCATCAGACCCACCGGGACCTACAATGAGCAGTTCTTC.

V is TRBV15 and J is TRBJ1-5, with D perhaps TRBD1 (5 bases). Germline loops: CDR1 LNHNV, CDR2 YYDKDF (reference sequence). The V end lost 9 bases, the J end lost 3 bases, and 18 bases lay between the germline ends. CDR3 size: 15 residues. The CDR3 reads CATGSKGLINQPQHF. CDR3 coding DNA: TGTGCCACGGGGTCCAAGGGGTTGATCAATCAGCCCCAGCATTTT.